What follows are 18 T cell receptor beta chains derived from one specimen sequenced in a study of cytomegalovirus exposure and HLA in healthy donors. The PCR ran on 60 Vbeta and 13 Jbeta primers. Profiling relied on immunoSEQ multiplex PCR, and the TCRdb table lists in-frame clones only, not all of them. The table lists about 130,000 clones, 70% to 75% of them singletons. The sample comprised PBMCs. These receptors were collected from a woman between 35 and 50 years old in good health and CMV-seropositive.

The chain is built from TRBV27 and TRBJ2-1; 8 bases align to TRBD2. Germline V gene data show CDR1 as MNHEY and CDR2 as SMNVEV (reference sequence). The CDR3 runs 15 residues. Trimming cost V 5 bases and J 6 bases; bases outside gene matches: 9. CDR3 protein: CASSLTTSASNEQFF. The CDR3 region has the DNA TGTGCCAGCAGTCTAACGACTAGCGCAAGCAATGAGCAGTTCTTC.

The chain combines TRBV7-3 with TRBJ2-1; D not certain. V gave up 0 bases and J gave up 4 bases, with 4 bases separating them. CDR1 is SGHTA, CDR2 FQGTGA, per germline. The CDR3 has 13 residues. This chain's CDR3 is CASSLTPYNEQFF. CDR3 DNA sequence: TGTGCCAGCAGCTTAACCCCATACAATGAGCAGTTCTTC.

This chain connects TRBV29-1 to TRBJ2-3; the D is unclear. The germline V gene has CDR1 SQVTM and CDR2 ANQGSEA. The CDR3 is made up of 12 amino acids. V lost 4 bases and J 0 bases, leaving 5 bases between the germline ends. The CDR3 DNA reads as TGCAGCGTTGGGGCTAGCACAGATACGCAGTATTTT. It translates to CSVGASTDTQYF.

V usage is TRBV7-2 and J usage is TRBJ2-3; 7 bases are a match to TRBD2. The CDR3 covers 15 residues. V was pared by 4 bases and J by 6 bases, with 10 bases of the junction left unmatched. Per the germline V gene, CDR1 is SGHTA and CDR2 is FQGNSA. This chain's CDR3 is CASSSTSSYTDTQYF. Written as DNA, the CDR3 is TGTGCCAGCAGCTCGACTAGCTCCTACACGGATACGCAGTATTTT.

This clone was counted between two and nine times. V usage is TRBV11-3 and J usage is TRBJ2-3; 10 bases match TRBD2. Trimming at V came to 4 bases and at J to 2 bases, leaving 9 bases not matched to a gene. CDR3 size: 17 residues. Per germline, CDR1 SGHNT and CDR2 YENEEA. CDR3 nucleotides: TGTGCCAGCAGCTCTGGAACTAGCGGGATTACCACAGATACGCAGTATTTT. Its translation: CASSSGTSGITTDTQYF. The complete variable domain, with remaining parts taken from reference TRBV11-3 and TRBJ2-3, reads EAGVVQSPRYKIIEKKQPVAFWCNPISGHNTLYWYLQNLGQGPELLIRYENEEAVDDSQLPKDRFSAERLKGVDSTLKIQPAELGDSAVYLCASSSGTSGITTDTQYFGPGTRLTVL.

The V call is TRBV6-1, the J call TRBJ2-1, with TRBD2 matching 9 bases. CDR3 length: 15 amino acids. Losses at the gene ends were 6 bases for V and 1 base for J; bases not matched to a gene: 4. Germline CDR1 MNHNS, CDR2 SASEGT. The CDR3 spells CASREREVSYNEQFF. The CDR3 coding sequence is TGTGCCAGCAGGGAGCGGGAGGTGTCCTACAATGAGCAGTTCTTC.

The chain uses TRBV4-3 and TRBJ2-2; maybe TRBD2 (6 bases). The CDR3 runs 17 residues. V lost 1 base to trimming and J lost 6 bases, with 18 bases between them. CDR1 is LGHNA, CDR2 YSLEER, per germline. The CDR3 loop reads CASSQGPLGIAAGELFF. The CDR3 region has the DNA TGCGCCAGCAGCCAAGGGCCCCTTGGAATAGCGGCCGGGGAGCTGTTTTTT.

The chain couples TRBV4-1 to TRBJ1-3, with D tentatively TRBD1 (6 bases). The CDR3 has 16 amino acids. The V end was cut by 0 bases, the J end by 9 bases, with 18 bases between. Germline values: CDR1 MGHRA, CDR2 YSYEKL. This chain's CDR3 is CASSQEGDTLRATIYF. The CDR3 coding sequence is TGCGCCAGCAGCCAAGAAGGGGACACCCTTCGAGCCACCATATATTTT.

This clone occurred a few times. The chain links TRBV9 to TRBJ2-1; 11 nucleotides agree with TRBD2. From germline, CDR1 is SGDLS and CDR2 YYNGEE. J gave up 5 bases and V 4 bases, and 11 bases lay outside the gene matches. This CDR3 has 17 amino acids. CDR3 amino acids: CASSPEGSGGADNEQFF. For the CDR3, the DNA is TGTGCCAGCAGCCCAGAAGGTAGCGGGGGGGCAGACAATGAGCAGTTCTTC.

J is TRBJ2-7 and V is TRBV29-1; TRBD1 aligns across 9 bases. Germline CDR1 reads SQVTM; CDR2 reads ANQGSEA. The CDR3 is 15 amino acids. The V and J ends lost 5 bases and 5 bases, in that order; junction bases with no gene match: 13. CDR3 in DNA: TGCAGCGTTCCCCGGGACAGGGAGATTAGGGACGAGCAGTACTTC. It codes for CSVPRDREIRDEQYF.

The chain uses TRBV14 and TRBJ2-5; 9 bases fit TRBD1. Looked up from germline, CDR1 is SGHDN and CDR2 is FVKESK. After removal of 4 bases from V and 5 bases from J, the junction contained 8 bases not matched to a gene. The CDR3 covers 15 residues. The CDR3 coding sequence is TGTGCCAGCAGCCGAGGGACAGGGAGGGTTGAGACCCAGTACTTC. This gives the protein CASSRGTGRVETQYF.

V gene TRBV6-1 combines with J gene TRBJ1-6, with no clear D. Trimming stripped 4 bases from V and 7 bases from J, with 11 bases between. This CDR3 has 14 residues. CDR1 MNHNS and CDR2 SASEGT come from the germline V gene. CDR3 residues: CASSGNSGNSPLHF. CDR3 nucleotide sequence: TGTGCCAGCAGTGGGAACAGCGGAAATTCACCCCTCCACTTT.

The table lists this clone with a few counts. The gene calls are TRBV11-2 and TRBJ2-7, with 9 nucleotides matching TRBD2. Trimming at V came to 2 bases and at J to 1 base, leaving 9 bases not matched to a gene. CDR3 size: 17 residues. Germline lookup yields CDR1 SGHAT and CDR2 FQNNGV. CDR3: CASSLQTGTSSSYEQYF. The CDR3 nucleotides are TGTGCCAGCAGCTTACAAACCGGGACTAGCAGTTCCTACGAGCAGTACTTC.

The CDR3 DNA sequence: TGTGCCAGCAGCTCATCTGTCGTCGGGGGAATAAGCAATCAGCCCCAGCATTTT. This sequence encodes CASSSSVVGGISNQPQHF. This chain uses TRBV5-6 with TRBJ1-5; TRBD1 is a possible D gene (5 bases). Germline V CDR1 and CDR2: SGHDT, YYEEEE. This CDR3 comprises 18 residues. V was pared by 3 bases and J by 1 base, with 20 bases between.

The chain is built from TRBV7-9 and TRBJ2-1; perhaps TRBD1 as D (5 bases). CDR3 size: 14 residues. Germline CDR1 reads SEHNR; CDR2 reads FQNEAQ (reference sequence). V dropped 3 bases and J dropped 3 bases, with 9 bases sitting between them. DNA for the CDR3: TGTGCCAGCAGCTTTGACAGAAGCTACAATGAGCAGTTCTTC. Its protein is CASSFDRSYNEQFF.

This clone was seen once. V and J are TRBV10-3 and TRBJ2-7; 10 positions match TRBD1. This CDR3 contains 13 residues. The V gene end was trimmed by 8 bases and the J gene end by 6 bases; junction bases not matched to a gene: 7. Germline CDR1 ENHRY, CDR2 SYGVKD. CDR3 in amino acids: CAIEGQGTSEQYF. The CDR3 bases are TGTGCCATCGAGGGACAGGGGACCTCCGAGCAGTACTTC.

The chain employs TRBV5-1 and TRBJ2-5; TRBD2 agrees at 12 bases. Germline V gene data show CDR1 as SGHRS and CDR2 as YFSETQ. The length of the CDR3 is 16 residues. Trimming cost V 0 bases and J 5 bases; bases outside gene matches: 5. The CDR3: CASSLAGLAGRETQYF. In DNA, the CDR3 is TGCGCCAGCAGCTTGGCAGGACTAGCGGGGCGGGAGACCCAGTACTTC.

The chain employs TRBV6-5 and TRBJ1-6; D call uncertain. CDR3 size: 14 residues. CDR1 and CDR2 (germline): MNHEY, SVGAGI. V was clipped by 6 bases and J by 7 bases, with 13 bases between them. This CDR3 is CASRPNAANSPLHF. The CDR3 nucleotides are TGTGCCAGCAGGCCAAATGCCGCGAATTCACCCCTCCACTTT.